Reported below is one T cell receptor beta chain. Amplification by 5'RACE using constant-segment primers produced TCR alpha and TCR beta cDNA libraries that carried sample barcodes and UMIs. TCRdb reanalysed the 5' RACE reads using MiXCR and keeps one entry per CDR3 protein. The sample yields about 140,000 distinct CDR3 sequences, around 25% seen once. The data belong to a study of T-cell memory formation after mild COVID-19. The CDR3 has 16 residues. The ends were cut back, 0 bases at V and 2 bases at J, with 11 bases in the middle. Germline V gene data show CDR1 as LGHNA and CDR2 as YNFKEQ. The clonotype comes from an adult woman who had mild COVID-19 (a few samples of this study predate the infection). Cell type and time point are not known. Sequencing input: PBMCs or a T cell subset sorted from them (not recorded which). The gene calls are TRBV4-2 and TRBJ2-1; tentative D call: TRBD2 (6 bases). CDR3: CASSQDSPGAYNEQFF. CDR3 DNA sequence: TGTGCCAGCAGCCAAGATTCCCCGGGAGCCTACAATGAGCAGTTCTTC.